This TCR beta chain was retrieved from a study of T cell changes during pregnancy in multiple sclerosis (dated by TCRdb to 2018 to 2020). A note on the overall study: In women with multiple sclerosis, the researchers looked at how the T cell repertoire shifted as pregnancy progressed.

This clone occurred a few times. Its antigen remains unidentified. No much larger clone exists at a distance of one base, and base qualities are not known. Library preparation was by the immunoSEQ multiplex PCR assay. Held by TCRdb, this immuneACCESS table contains in-frame sequences only and omits some clones. Under half of the omission traces to an unresolved V gene where checked; the cause of the rest is unknown. Across this sample there are 45,000 to 60,000 clones, with around 94% seen only once. Around 0.61% of the sample is taken by the ten largest. The germline V gene supplies CDR1 MNHEY and CDR2 SVGAGI. Inclusive of the bounding cysteine and phenylalanine, the CDR3 is 14 residues long. The sequence is cut down to CDR3 DNA, 42 bases in frame from base 1. Cut back by 3 bases and 2 bases, the V and J ends lie 10 bases apart.

The material was CD4+ T cells from peripheral blood mononuclear cells, obtained in the third trimester of pregnancy. The V and J segments used are TRBV6-5 and TRBJ1-2, with the D gene uncertain. This TCR was recovered from a female donor with multiple sclerosis, enrolled in a pregnancy study. In nucleotides, the sequence is TGTGCCAGCAGTTATGAGGCAGCGAACTATGGCTACACCTTC. This codes for CASSYEAANYGYTF.